The 9 T cell receptor beta chains given below trace back to one sample, sequenced in a study of shared clonotypes between healthy human individuals. The method was immunoSEQ multiplex PCR; TCRdb's version includes in-frame clones alone and lacks a portion of them. The sample has some 980,000 clones, 76% seen once. Sequenced material: memory CD4+ T cells sorted from blood. Noted subset: CD45RA-negative fraction. The receptors here all came from a man aged 18 to 29 in good health.

This clone was seen just once. This sequence joins TRBV7-2 and TRBJ2-3, with TRBD1 matching over 7 bases. CDR3 length: 16 amino acids. In germline, CDR1 is SGHTA, CDR2 FQGNSA. Unmatched junction bases numbered 9, after V lost 5 bases and J lost 1 base. The CDR3 DNA follows: TGTGCCAGCAGCCAACTACCTACAGGGGGCACAGATACGCAGTATTTT. Residues: CASSQLPTGGTDTQYF.

This clone appeared once. The chain combines TRBV5-8 with TRBJ1-3; D may be TRBD1 (5 bases). V was trimmed by 0 bases and J by 4 bases, leaving 11 bases between them. This CDR3 has 15 amino acids. CDR1 and CDR2 (germline): SGHTS, YDEGEE. CDR3 sequence (DNA): TGTGCCAGCAGCTTGGGACGGACACTGGGAAACACCATATATTTT. It translates to CASSLGRTLGNTIYF.

Only a few counts were recorded for this clone. This sequence joins TRBV2 and TRBJ2-5, with 7 bases fitting TRBD1. Germline CDR1 reads SNHLY; CDR2 reads FYNNEI. Trimming at V came to 6 bases and at J to 5 bases, leaving 12 bases not matched to a gene. This CDR3 spans 15 amino acids. CDR3 sequence (DNA): TGTGCCAGCAGCGCAGCTGGGACAGCCGTTGAGACCCAGTACTTC. The encoded protein is CASSAAGTAVETQYF. The complete variable domain, with remaining parts taken from reference TRBV2 and TRBJ2-5, reads EPEVTQTPSHQVTQMGQEVILRCVPISNHLYFYWYRQILGQKVEFLVSFYNNEISEKSEIFDDQFSVERPDGSNFTLKIRSTKLEDSAMYFCASSAAGTAVETQYFGPGTRLLVL.

The V call is TRBV11-2, the J call TRBJ2-7; TRBD1 aligns across 9 bases. The CDR3 covers 12 residues. The germline V gene has CDR1 SGHAT and CDR2 FQNNGV. V shed 4 bases and J 6 bases; nucleotides not matched to a gene: 1. CDR3: CASSSDRGEQYF. The CDR3 coding sequence is TGTGCCAGCAGCTCGGACAGGGGCGAGCAGTACTTC.

With regard to this clone: Different DNA sequences within this sample yield the same CDR3. The genes are TRBV4-3 and TRBJ1-2; D remains ambiguous. V lost 1 base and J lost 8, with 14 bases in between. The CDR3 covers 14 residues. From germline, CDR1 is LGHNA and CDR2 YSLEER. This CDR3 is CASSQVLAGRGYTF. CDR3 sequence (DNA): TGCGCCAGCAGCCAAGTATTGGCAGGCCGCGGCTACACCTTC.

The chain recombines TRBV5-4 with TRBJ2-3, with a tentative D call TRBD2 (7 bases). CDR3 length: 17 amino acids. Germline V gene lookup returns CDR1 SGHNT and CDR2 YYREEE (reference sequence). V lost 4 bases, J lost 3 bases, and 21 bases lay in between. The DNA of the CDR3 is TGTGCCAGCAGCCTTTTTGGGGGGGCTCGGGGTACAGATACGCAGTATTTT. Its translation: CASSLFGGARGTDTQYF.

This clone was recorded a few times. This chain connects TRBV18 to TRBJ1-5; D gene unclear. There are 15 residues in the CDR3. From germline, CDR1 is KGHSH and CDR2 LQKENI. Trimming left V 3 bases short and J 3 bases short, with 12 bases between. The CDR3 spells CASSPGVGNNQPQHF. The CDR3 DNA reads as TGTGCCAGCTCACCGGGAGTAGGCAACAATCAGCCCCAGCATTTT.

This clone turned up a few times. This rearrangement joins TRBV7-9 to TRBJ1-2; TRBD1 matches at 7 bases. The CDR3 length is 14 residues. The trim removed 5 bases at V and 5 bases at J, leaving 8 bases unmatched. CDR1 SEHNR and CDR2 FQNEAQ come from the germline V gene (reference sequence). The CDR3 is CASSARGEGYGYTF. Written as DNA, the CDR3 is TGTGCCAGCAGCGCCAGGGGGGAGGGGTATGGCTACACCTTC.

This clone appeared once. The chain joins TRBV7-6 to TRBJ2-1; 12 nucleotides agree with TRBD2. V was pared by 5 bases and J by 1 base, with 9 bases of the junction left unmatched. This CDR3 is built from 18 residues. Germline V gives CDR1 SGHVS, CDR2 FNYEAQ. CDR3 residues: CASSPRTSGILSYNEQFF. DNA for the CDR3: TGTGCCAGCAGCCCGAGGACTAGCGGGATCTTATCCTACAATGAGCAGTTCTTC.